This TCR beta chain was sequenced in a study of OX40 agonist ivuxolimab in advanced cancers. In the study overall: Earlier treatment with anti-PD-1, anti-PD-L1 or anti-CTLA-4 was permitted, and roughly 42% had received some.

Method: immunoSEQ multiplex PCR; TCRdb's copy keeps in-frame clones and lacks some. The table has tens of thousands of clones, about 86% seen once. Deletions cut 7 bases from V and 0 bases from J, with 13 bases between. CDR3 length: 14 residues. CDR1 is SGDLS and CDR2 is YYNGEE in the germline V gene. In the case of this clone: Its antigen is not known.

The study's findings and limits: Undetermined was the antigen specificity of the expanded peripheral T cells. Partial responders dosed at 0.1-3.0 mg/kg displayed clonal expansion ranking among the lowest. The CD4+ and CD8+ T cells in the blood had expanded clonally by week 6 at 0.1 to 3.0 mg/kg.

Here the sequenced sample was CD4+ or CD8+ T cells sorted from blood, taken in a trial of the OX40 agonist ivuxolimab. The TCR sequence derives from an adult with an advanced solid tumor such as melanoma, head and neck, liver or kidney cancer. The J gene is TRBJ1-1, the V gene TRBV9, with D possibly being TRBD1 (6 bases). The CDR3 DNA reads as TGTGCCAGCGGACAGAAAGTGTTGAACACTGAAGCTTTCTTT. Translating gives CASGQKVLNTEAFF.